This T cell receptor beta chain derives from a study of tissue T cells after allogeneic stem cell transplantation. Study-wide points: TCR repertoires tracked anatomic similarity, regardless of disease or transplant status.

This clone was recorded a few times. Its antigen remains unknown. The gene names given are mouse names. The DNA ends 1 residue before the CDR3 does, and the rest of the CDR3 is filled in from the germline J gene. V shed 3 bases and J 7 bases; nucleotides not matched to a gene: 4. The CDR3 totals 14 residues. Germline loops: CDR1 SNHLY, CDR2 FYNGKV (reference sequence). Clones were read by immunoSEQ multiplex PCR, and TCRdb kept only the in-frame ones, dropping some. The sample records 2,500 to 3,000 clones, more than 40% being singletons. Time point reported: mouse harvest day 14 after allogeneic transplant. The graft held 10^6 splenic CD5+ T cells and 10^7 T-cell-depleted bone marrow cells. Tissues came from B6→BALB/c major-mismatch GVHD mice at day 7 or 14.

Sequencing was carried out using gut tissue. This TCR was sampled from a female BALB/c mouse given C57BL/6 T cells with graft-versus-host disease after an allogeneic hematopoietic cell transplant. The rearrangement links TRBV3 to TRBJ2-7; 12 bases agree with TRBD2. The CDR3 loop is CASSFGTGGREQYF. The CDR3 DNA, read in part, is TGTGCCAGCAGCTTCGGGACTGGGGGGCGGGAACAGTAC.